This T cell receptor (beta chain) derives from a study of shared clonotypes between healthy human individuals. Whole-study context: Plates per donor: three CD4 naive, three CD4 memory, two CD8 naive, one CD8 memory.

The germline gives CDR1 MNHEY, CDR2 SMNVEV (reference sequence). This CDR3 spans 14 amino acids. Unmatched junction bases numbered 2, after V lost 6 bases and J lost 2 bases. Data came from immunoSEQ multiplex PCR; TCRdb stores just in-frame clones and leaves some out. The sample gives over 2 million clones, 85% to 95% of which show up once; 0.13% is in the top ten. Overall study findings and caveats: Generation of non-shared clonotypes was less probable than generation of clonotypes shared by all four donors. Around 4.7% of naive CD4 clonotypes were shared across a handful of donors.

Comment on this clone: Antigen specificity is unknown.

This sequence was found in a man younger than 30 in good health. V and J are TRBV27 and TRBJ1-5; TRBD1 agrees at 9 bases. Sequencing input: naive CD4+ T cells sorted from blood. Regarding subset: CD45RA+ positively selected. The CDR3 DNA reads as TGTGCCAGCAGGGGACAGGGTGGCAATCAGCCCCAGCATTTT. Encoded protein: CASRGQGGNQPQHF.